This paragraph covers one TCR beta chain sequence. Its antigen is still unknown. Germline-derived CDR1 and CDR2 are SQVTM and ANQGSEA. CDR3 length: 11 residues. This entry belongs to a study of CXCR3-negative and CXCR3-positive naive CD8 T cells. Study-level background: Roughly 140 million TRB reads in total, about 1.5 +/- 0.3 million per library.

Each TRB cDNA library was prepared by 5' RACE (with UMI labels). TCRdb re-called the 5' RACE reads and shows each CDR3 protein once, DNA omitted. This repertoire includes fewer than 80,000 distinct CDR3 sequences. Study results and caveats: With respect to TRBV-TRBJ usage, naive CXCR3-negative and CXCR3-positive cells were similar; memory differed. TRB CDR3s were more hydrophobic in CXCR3-positive than in CXCR3-negative naive cells.

CD45RO-CCR7+CD27+CD95- cells counted as naive CD8+ T cells. The chain couples TRBV29-1 to TRBJ2-2; TCRdb's D call, TRBD2, is unchecked because there is no DNA. The sequence came from a human donor in good health. Some clones in this sample may be carry-over from other donors' samples. Sequencing was performed on naive CXCR3- CD8+ T cells from blood. The subset denotes: CD45RO-CCR7+CD27+CD95- naive CD8+ T cells lacking CXCR3 (TNR3-). This chain's CDR3 is CSVAGGPELFF.